This TCR beta chain was observed in a study of blood T cell repertoires in COVID-19. In the source study's methods: Estimates of nucleated cell counts were drawn from the amplification of reference gene primers. TCRdb keeps only in-frame clones here, not all; method: immunoSEQ multiplex PCR. For V, J and clone size, that table is used; D and trimming come from the DNA. The sample includes around 160,000 clones, around four fifths of them seen just once. CDR1 and CDR2 from the germline V gene are SGHRS and YFSETQ. The CDR3 loop spans 13 amino acids. V was shortened by 5 bases and J by 5 bases, with 13 bases between the two germline ends.

Sequencing was done on a sample of peripheral blood. This TCR came from a middle-aged woman with active or convalescent COVID-19. The gene calls are TRBV5-1 and TRBJ1-2; a weak D match, TRBD1 (6 bases). The CDR3 DNA sequence: TGCGCCAGCAGGGACAGTGCGGCATATGGCTACACCTTC. It encodes CASRDSAAYGYTF.